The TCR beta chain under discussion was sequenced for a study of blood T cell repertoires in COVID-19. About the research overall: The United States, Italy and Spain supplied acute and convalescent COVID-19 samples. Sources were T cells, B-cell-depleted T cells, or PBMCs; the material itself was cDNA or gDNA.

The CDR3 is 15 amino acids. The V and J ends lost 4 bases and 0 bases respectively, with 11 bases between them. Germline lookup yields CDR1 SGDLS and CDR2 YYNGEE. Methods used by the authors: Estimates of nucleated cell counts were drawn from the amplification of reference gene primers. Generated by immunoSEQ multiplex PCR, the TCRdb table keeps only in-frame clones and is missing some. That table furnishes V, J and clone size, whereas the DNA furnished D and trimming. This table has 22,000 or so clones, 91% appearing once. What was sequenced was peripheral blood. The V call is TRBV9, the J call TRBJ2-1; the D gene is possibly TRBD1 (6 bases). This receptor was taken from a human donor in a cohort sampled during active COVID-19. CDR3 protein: CASSLTGISYNEQFF. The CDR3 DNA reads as TGTGCCAGCAGCCTCACAGGGATCTCCTACAATGAGCAGTTCTTC.